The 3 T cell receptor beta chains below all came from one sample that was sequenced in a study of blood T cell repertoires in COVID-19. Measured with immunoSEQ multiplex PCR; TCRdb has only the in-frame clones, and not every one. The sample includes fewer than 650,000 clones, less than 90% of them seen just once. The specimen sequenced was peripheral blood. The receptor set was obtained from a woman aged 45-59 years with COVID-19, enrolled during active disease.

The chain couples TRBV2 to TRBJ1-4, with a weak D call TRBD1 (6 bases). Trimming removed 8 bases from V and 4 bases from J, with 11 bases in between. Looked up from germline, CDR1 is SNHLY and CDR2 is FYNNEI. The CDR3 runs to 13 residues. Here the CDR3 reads CASLRTVNEKLFF. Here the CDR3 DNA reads TGTGCCAGCCTGAGGACAGTTAATGAAAAACTGTTTTTT.

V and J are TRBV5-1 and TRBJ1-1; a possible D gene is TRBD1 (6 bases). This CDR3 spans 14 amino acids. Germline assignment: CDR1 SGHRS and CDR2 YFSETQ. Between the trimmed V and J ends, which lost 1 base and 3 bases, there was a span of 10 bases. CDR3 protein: CASSLTGTDTEAFF. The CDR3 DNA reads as TGCGCCAGCAGCTTGACAGGGACGGACACTGAAGCTTTCTTT.

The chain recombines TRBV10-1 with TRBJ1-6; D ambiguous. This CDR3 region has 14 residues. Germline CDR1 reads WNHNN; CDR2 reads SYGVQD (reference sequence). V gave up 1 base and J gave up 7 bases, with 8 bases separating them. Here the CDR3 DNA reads TGCGCCAGCAGTGAGTGGACTGCAAATTCACCCCTCCACTTT. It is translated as CASSEWTANSPLHF.